The clone carrying this T cell receptor beta chain was counted many times. Per the germline V gene, CDR1 is MGHRA and CDR2 is YSYEKL. Deletions cut 0 bases from V and 9 bases from J, with 12 bases between. The CDR3 has 14 residues. The source of the sample is a study of spatial heterogeneity in lung cancer. Time point here: sample taken at primary tumor resection. Sequencing was performed on whole RNA extracted from tumor and nontumor lung tissue, or from frozen PBMC, and the material was left unsorted. Each CDR3 protein is one row after TCRdb ran MiXCR on the 5' RACE reads. This table has tens of thousands of distinct CDR3 sequences, less than 5.5% appearing once.

This sample comprised PBMCs, obtained at surgery. This chain links TRBV4-1 with TRBJ2-4; tentatively, D is TRBD2 (5 bases). The TCR originated in a male donor with early-stage non-small cell lung cancer. The CDR3 is CASSQDGLASIQYF. The CDR3 DNA follows: TGCGCCAGCAGCCAAGATGGGCTAGCCAGCATTCAGTACTTC.